Below, 17 T cell receptor beta chains from the same sample are listed, as sequenced in a study of beta chain features in type 1 diabetes. These receptors lack a known antigen. As every portion of the isolated RNA was reverse transcribed, the sequencing read expressed TCRB transcripts. Sequenced by immunoSEQ multiplex PCR; TCRdb stores in-frame clones only, minus some. The sample shows a few hundred thousand clones, about 10% of them seen only once. Whole-study findings and limits: TCRB CDR3s from Type 1 diabetes patients were moderately but significantly shorter in all four CD4+ subsets.

Source material: central memory CD4+ T cells from blood. These TCRs come from a man aged 25-45 years with type 1 diabetes.

The rearrangement uses TRBV6-5 and TRBJ2-5; perhaps TRBD1 as D (5 bases). Germline V gene sequence: CDR1 MNHEY, CDR2 SVGAGI. The CDR3 sequence is 14 residues long. Trimming pared 2 bases from V and 1 base from J, leaving 8 bases between. CDR3 sequence (DNA): TGTGCCAGCAGTTACGGGGCAGTCCAAGAGACCCAGTACTTC. It is translated as CASSYGAVQETQYF.

This clone was counted a few times. The V call is TRBV6-6, the J call TRBJ2-5; 14 bases are a match to TRBD2. V dropped 6 bases and J dropped 5; count of bases not matched to a gene: 8. The germline CDR1 and CDR2 sequences are MNHNY and SVGAGI (reference sequence). The CDR3 is made up of 16 amino acids. As DNA, the CDR3 is TGTGCCAGCAGGAGGGTGGGGACTAGCGGGAGCGAGACCCAGTACTTC. Translation gives CASRRVGTSGSETQYF.

In its sample, this clone was seen a few times. V and J are TRBV7-6 and TRBJ1-5; a weak D match, TRBD1 (6 bases). The V and J ends lost 1 base and 6 bases respectively, with 13 bases between them. CDR3 length: 15 amino acids. Germline CDR1 SGHVS, CDR2 FNYEAQ. The CDR3 loop is CASSLGAGESQPQHF. As DNA, the CDR3 is TGTGCCAGCAGCTTAGGAGCAGGGGAGAGTCAGCCCCAGCATTTT.

The rearrangement links TRBV2 to TRBJ2-1, with 14 bases that match TRBD2. Losses at the gene ends were 6 bases for V and 7 bases for J; bases not matched to a gene: 5. Germline V CDR1 and CDR2: SNHLY, FYNNEI. The CDR3 is 15 residues long. The CDR3 nucleotides read TGTGCCAGCAGACCGACTAGCGGGAGGGGAAATGAGCAGTTCTTC. Translated: CASRPTSGRGNEQFF. Based on the CDR3 plus reference TRBV2 and TRBJ2-1, the full variable domain is EPEVTQTPSHQVTQMGQEVILRCVPISNHLYFYWYRQILGQKVEFLVSFYNNEISEKSEIFDDQFSVERPDGSNFTLKIRSTKLEDSAMYFCASRPTSGRGNEQFFGPGTRLTVL.

The V call is TRBV5-1, the J call TRBJ1-4; D perhaps matches TRBD1 (5 bases). The germline CDR1 and CDR2 sequences are SGHRS and YFSETQ. Trimming left V 0 bases short and J 4 bases short, with 13 bases between. The CDR3 is 16 residues long. The CDR3 DNA is TGCGCCAGCAGCTTGGGAGGGGAGTGGAATAATGAAAAACTGTTTTTT. Encoded protein: CASSLGGEWNNEKLFF.

Regarding this clone: This likely came from a read error, as a far larger clone is one base away. The chain is built from TRBV25-1 and TRBJ2-5; tentative D call: TRBD2 (6 bases). Deletions cut 6 bases from V and 7 bases from J, with 9 bases between. Germline CDR1 reads MGHDK; CDR2 reads SYGVNS. There are 11 residues in the CDR3. CDR3 in DNA: TGTGCCAGCAGCTTAGCGGTGACCCAGTACTTC. This codes for CASSLAVTQYF. The whole variable domain, remainder taken from reference TRBV25-1 and TRBJ2-5, is EADIYQTPRYLVIGTGKKITLECSQTMGHDKMYWYQQDPGMELHLIHYSYGVNSTEKGDLSSESTVSRIRTEHFPLTLESARPSHTSQYLCASSLAVTQYFGPGTRLLVL.

The sample holds a few counts of this clone. This chain connects TRBV28 to TRBJ2-3; no definite D call. Germline CDR1 and CDR2: MDHEN and SYDVKM. This CDR3 spans 16 amino acids. V was shortened by 2 bases and J by 4 bases, with 16 bases between the two germline ends. CDR3 in amino acids: CASSLGLDSVADTQYF. The CDR3 coding sequence is TGTGCCAGCAGTTTAGGGTTAGATTCGGTTGCAGATACGCAGTATTTT.

The rearrangement uses TRBV5-4 and TRBJ2-5, with 8 bases fitting TRBD1. This CDR3 has 15 amino acids. Germline V gene lookup returns CDR1 SGHNT and CDR2 YYREEE (reference sequence). Losses at the gene ends were 4 bases for V and 4 bases for J; bases not matched to a gene: 9. The DNA of the CDR3 is TGTGCCAGCAGCCGCGAGCAGGGGGCTGGAGAGACCCAGTACTTC. This encodes CASSREQGAGETQYF.

In DNA, the CDR3 is TGTGCCAGCAGCCGGGAAGGACAGGGGCACTACGAGCAGTACTTC. This encodes CASSREGQGHYEQYF. This sequence joins TRBV4-2 and TRBJ2-7; 9 nucleotides agree with TRBD1. V trimming: 4 bases; J trimming: 3 bases; junction bases outside the gene matches: 7. CDR1 is LGHNA and CDR2 is YNFKEQ in the germline V gene. This CDR3 comprises 15 residues.

This clone was found a few times. V gene TRBV5-4 combines with J gene TRBJ2-5; possibly TRBD1 for D (6 bases). This CDR3 spans 14 amino acids. Trimming took 0 bases from V and 1 from J, leaving 7 bases between them. The germline gives CDR1 SGHNT, CDR2 YYREEE (reference sequence). The CDR3 DNA reads as TGTGCCAGCAGCTTGGGGACAGCCCAAGAGACCCAGTACTTC. It specifies CASSLGTAQETQYF.

The table lists this clone with many counts. The chain combines TRBV6-6 with TRBJ2-1; TRBD2 agrees at 7 bases. The J segment lost 5 bases and the V segment lost 7 bases, leaving 5 bases of the junction unmatched. The CDR3 has 13 residues. Germline V gene data show CDR1 as MNHNY and CDR2 as SVGAGI (reference sequence). The CDR3 DNA reads TGTGCCAGCATGGCGGGAGTAAACAATGAGCAGTTCTTC. Encoded protein: CASMAGVNNEQFF.

This clone came up a few times. The rearrangement joins TRBV7-2 to TRBJ2-1; 7 nucleotides agree with TRBD2. The CDR3 spans 15 residues. Germline CDR1 and CDR2: SGHTA and FQGNSA. Unmatched junction bases numbered 12, after V lost 5 bases and J lost 8 bases. CDR3 region: CASSQYPGLTDEQFF. The CDR3 coding sequence is TGTGCCAGCAGCCAATACCCGGGACTAACCGATGAGCAGTTCTTC.

The gene calls are TRBV5-4 and TRBJ2-2; D possibly uses TRBD1 or TRBD2 (5 bases each). Trimming shortened V by 1 base and J by 4 bases, and 14 bases separated the two germline ends. CDR1 is SGHNT, CDR2 YYREEE, per germline (reference sequence). The CDR3 totals 16 residues. Written as DNA, the CDR3 is TGTGCCAGCAGCTTGCCCCGGGACGGCGGCACCGGGGAGCTGTTTTTT. Residues: CASSLPRDGGTGELFF.

At least ten counts were recorded for this clone. This chain joins TRBV18 and TRBJ2-5; D uncertain. Germline CDR1 KGHSH, CDR2 LQKENI. Trimming shortened V by 2 bases and J by 8 bases, and 18 bases separated the two germline ends. This CDR3 contains 15 residues. Written as DNA, the CDR3 is TGTGCCAGCTCACCAGTCCCAGATCCCAAGAGAACCCAGTACTTC. Amino acids: CASSPVPDPKRTQYF. Full variable domain (rest looked up from reference TRBV18 and TRBJ2-5): NAGVMQNPRHLVRRRGQEARLRCSPMKGHSHVYWYRQLPEEGLKFMVYLQKENIIDESGMPKERFSAEFPKEGPSILRIQQVVRGDSAAYFCASSPVPDPKRTQYFGPGTRLLVL.

In its sample, this clone was seen many times. V and J are TRBV19 and TRBJ2-7; 10 nucleotides match TRBD1. Per germline, CDR1 LNHDA and CDR2 SQIVND (reference sequence). With 8 bases clipped from V and 2 bases from J, the junction kept 0 bases outside the gene matches. This CDR3 is built from 12 residues. The CDR3 region has the DNA TGTGCCAGTGGACAGGGGGCCTACGAGCAGTACTTC. This gives the protein CASGQGAYEQYF.

V is TRBV5-1 and J is TRBJ1-3; D gene ambiguous. The CDR3 is 13 residues long. Trimming took 7 bases from V and 0 from J, leaving 8 bases between them. CDR1 and CDR2 from the germline V gene are SGHRS and YFSETQ. The CDR3 region has the DNA TGCGCCAGCCGACTTTCCTCTGGAAACACCATATATTTT. As protein: CASRLSSGNTIYF. Full variable domain (rest looked up from reference TRBV5-1 and TRBJ1-3): KAGVTQTPRYLIKTRGQQVTLSCSPISGHRSVSWYQQTPGQGLQFLFEYFSETQRNKGNFPGRFSGRQFSNSRSEMNVSTLELGDSALYLCASRLSSGNTIYFGEGSWLTVV.

This clone was counted only a few times. V is TRBV28 and J is TRBJ2-7; D uncertain. Trimming shortened V by 6 bases and J by 3 bases, and 12 bases separated the two germline ends. The CDR3 runs to 13 residues. Germline V CDR1 and CDR2: MDHEN, SYDVKM. CDR3 in DNA: TGTGCCAGCAGCACCAACAGAATCTACGAGCAGTACTTC. This encodes CASSTNRIYEQYF.